The T cell receptor (beta chain) under discussion was sequenced for a study of cytomegalovirus exposure and HLA in healthy donors. PCR primers comprised 60 Vbeta and 13 Jbeta primers. The data were produced by immunoSEQ multiplex PCR, yet TCRdb's version contains in-frame clones alone and is incomplete. The sample holds more than 110,000 clones, around three quarters seen once. V was shortened by 2 bases and J by 8 bases, with 19 bases between the two germline ends. This CDR3 comprises 15 residues. CDR1 and CDR2 from the germline V gene are SGHKS and YYEKEE (reference sequence). Sequenced material: PBMCs. The J gene is TRBJ1-2, the V gene TRBV5-5, with no clear D. The source of this sequence is a man aged 18-30 years in good health and CMV-seronegative. For the CDR3, the DNA is TGTGCCAGCAGCTTTCGGGCAGCGGGCGCTTGGGGCTACACCTTC. Translated: CASSFRAAGAWGYTF.